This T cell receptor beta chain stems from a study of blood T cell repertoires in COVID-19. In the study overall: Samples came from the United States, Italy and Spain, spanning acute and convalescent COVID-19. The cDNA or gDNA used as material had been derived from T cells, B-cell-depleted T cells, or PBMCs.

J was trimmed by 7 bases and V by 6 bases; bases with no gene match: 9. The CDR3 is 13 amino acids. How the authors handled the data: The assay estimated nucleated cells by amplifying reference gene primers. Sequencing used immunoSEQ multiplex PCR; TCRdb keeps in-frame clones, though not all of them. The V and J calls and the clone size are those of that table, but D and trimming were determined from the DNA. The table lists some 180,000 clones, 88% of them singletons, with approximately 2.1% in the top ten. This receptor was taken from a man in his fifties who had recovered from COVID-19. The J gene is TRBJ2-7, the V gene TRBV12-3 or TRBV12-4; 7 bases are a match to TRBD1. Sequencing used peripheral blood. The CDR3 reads CASSLETGREQYF. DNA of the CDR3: TGTGCCAGCAGCCTTGAGACAGGGCGTGAGCAGTACTTC.